Sequencing of this T cell receptor (beta chain) was carried out in a study of technical replicates of blood from a handful of donors (dated by TCRdb to about 2017). V ends up 8 bases short and J 7 bases short, with an unmatched junction base count of 12. According to the germline V gene, CDR1 reads MNHNS and CDR2 reads SASEGT. Measured from the cysteine to the phenylalanine, the CDR3 is 15 residues long. Only CDR3 DNA is held: 45 bases, read in frame from base 1. Note on this clone: This clone's antigen is unknown. No base quality information exists; no much larger clone differs at one position.

Libraries were built with the immunoSEQ multiplex PCR assay. TCRdb took this table from immuneACCESS and kept in-frame rearrangements with V and J called. Such tables lack part of the clones; where checked against another copy, unresolved V genes explain under half of the gap, and the rest is unexplained. For this sample there are about 97,000 clones; 95% to 96% appear just once. 0.2% to 0.25% of the sample is taken by the ten largest. This clonotype was obtained from a human donor in good health. The chain is made from TRBV6-1 and TRBJ2-1, with 9 bases matching TRBD2. The sample taken for sequencing was T cells isolated from PBMCs. The nucleotide sequence reads TGTGCCAGCCTTGAACCGGGACTAGCCAATAATGAGCAGTTCTTC. Its protein product is CASLEPGLANNEQFF.